A single TCR beta chain is shown here with its context. The antigen remains unidentified. Germline CDR1 SGHAT, CDR2 FQDESV (reference sequence). The CDR3 is made up of 13 amino acids. V was shortened by 1 base and J by 7 bases, with 9 bases between the two germline ends. Method: immunoSEQ multiplex PCR; TCRdb's copy keeps in-frame clones and lacks some. This sample has about 31,000 clones, with around three fifths found just once. In the ViraFEST assay, antigen-specific CD4+ clonotypes were identified by expansion after peptide-pool stimulation. An approximately 10-day culture period preceded the isolation of CD4+ T cells. Two doses of either BNT162b2 or mRNA-1273 were given to each participant. The authors exchanged half the medium for IL-2 medium on days 3 and 7. The sample belongs to a study of vaccination effects on CD4 cells after COVID-19. Study in general: After the second dose, samples were taken at median day 72.

This TCR was sampled from a human donor who received a COVID-19 vaccine. The V gene is TRBV11-1, the J gene TRBJ2-3, with D perhaps matching TRBD1 (5 bases). This specimen was CD4+ T cells from PBMCs cultured with SARS-CoV-2 spike peptides, taken after COVID-19 vaccination. Here the CDR3 reads CASSLDLGHTQYF. CDR3 DNA sequence: TGTGCCAGCAGCTTAGATCTGGGGCATACGCAGTATTTT.